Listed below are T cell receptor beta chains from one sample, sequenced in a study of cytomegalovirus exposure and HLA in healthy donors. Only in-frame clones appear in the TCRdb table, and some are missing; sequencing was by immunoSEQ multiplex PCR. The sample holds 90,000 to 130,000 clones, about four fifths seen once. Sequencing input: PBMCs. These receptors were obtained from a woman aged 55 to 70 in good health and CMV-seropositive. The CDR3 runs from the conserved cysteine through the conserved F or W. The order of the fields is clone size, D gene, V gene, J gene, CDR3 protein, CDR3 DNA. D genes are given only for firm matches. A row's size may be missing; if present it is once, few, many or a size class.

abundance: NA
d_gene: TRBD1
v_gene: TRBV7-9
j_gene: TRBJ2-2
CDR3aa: CSSSTGTGVTAGELFF
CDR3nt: TGTTCCAGCAGCACCGGGACAGGGGTGACGGCCGGGGAGCTGTTTTTT

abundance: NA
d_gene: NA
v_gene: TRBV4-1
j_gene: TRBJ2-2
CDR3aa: CASSQGEDSPRGELFF
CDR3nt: TGCGCCAGCAGCCAGGGCGAGGACAGCCCACGGGGGGAGCTGTTTTTT

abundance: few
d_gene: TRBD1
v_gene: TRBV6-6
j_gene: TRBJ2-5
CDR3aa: CASSPRGSETQYF
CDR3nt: TGTGCCAGCAGCCCCAGGGGGTCGGAGACCCAGTACTTC

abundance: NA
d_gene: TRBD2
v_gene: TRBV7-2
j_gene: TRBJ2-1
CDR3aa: CASSWTSGLNEQFF
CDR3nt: TGTGCCAGCAGCTGGACTAGCGGACTCAATGAGCAGTTCTTC

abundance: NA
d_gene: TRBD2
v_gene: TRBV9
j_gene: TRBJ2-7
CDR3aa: CASSGGLAGGGNEQYF
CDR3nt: TGTGCCAGCAGCGGGGGACTAGCGGGAGGAGGGAACGAGCAGTACTTC

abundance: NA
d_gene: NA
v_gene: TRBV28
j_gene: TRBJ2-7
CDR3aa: CASSEDRYDLEQYF
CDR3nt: TGTGCCAGCAGCGAAGACAGGTACGATCTTGAGCAGTACTTC

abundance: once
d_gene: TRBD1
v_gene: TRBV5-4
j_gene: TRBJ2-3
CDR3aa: CASSSGQGQDTQYF
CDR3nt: TGTGCCAGCAGCTCGGGACAGGGCCAAGATACGCAGTATTTT

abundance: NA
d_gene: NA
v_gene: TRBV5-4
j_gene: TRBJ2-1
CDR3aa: CASSEAVSSYNEQFF
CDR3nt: TGTGCCAGCAGCGAAGCGGTAAGCTCCTACAATGAGCAGTTCTTC

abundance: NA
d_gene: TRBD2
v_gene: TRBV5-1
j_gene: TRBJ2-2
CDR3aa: CASSPRLAGAPNTGELFF
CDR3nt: TGCGCCAGCAGCCCTCGACTAGCGGGAGCCCCGAACACCGGGGAGCTGTTTTTT

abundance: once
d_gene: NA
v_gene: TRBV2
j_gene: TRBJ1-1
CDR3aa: CASSEVLGGGTEAFF
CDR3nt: TGTGCCAGCAGTGAAGTCTTAGGTGGCGGCACTGAAGCTTTCTTT

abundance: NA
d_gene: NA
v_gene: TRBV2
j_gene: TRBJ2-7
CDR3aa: CASTEWGDYEQYF
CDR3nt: TGTGCCAGCACCGAGTGGGGGGACTACGAGCAGTACTTC

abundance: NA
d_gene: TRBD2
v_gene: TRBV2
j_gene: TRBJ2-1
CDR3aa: CASSKAGVVHEQFF
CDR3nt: TGTGCCAGCAGTAAAGCGGGAGTGGTCCATGAGCAGTTCTTC

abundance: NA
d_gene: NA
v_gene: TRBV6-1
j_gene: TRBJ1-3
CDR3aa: CASSDLEGGGNTIYF
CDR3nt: TGTGCCAGCAGTGACTTGGAGGGAGGTGGAAACACCATATATTTT

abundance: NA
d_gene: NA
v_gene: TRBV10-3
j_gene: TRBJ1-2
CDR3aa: CATRKSGDNYGYTF
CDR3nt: TGTGCCACAAGGAAGTCAGGGGATAACTATGGCTACACCTTC

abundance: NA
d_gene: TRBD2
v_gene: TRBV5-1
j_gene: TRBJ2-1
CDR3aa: CASSSSGTSGYNEQFF
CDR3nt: TGCGCCAGCAGCTCCTCCGGGACTAGCGGCTACAATGAGCAGTTCTTC

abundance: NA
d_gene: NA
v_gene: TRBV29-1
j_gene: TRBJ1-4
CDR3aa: CSAVRGEKLFF
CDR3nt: TGCAGCGCGGTGAGAGGTGAAAAACTGTTTTTT

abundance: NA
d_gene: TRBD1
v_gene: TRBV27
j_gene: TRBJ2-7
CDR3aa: CASSADRDSLEQYF
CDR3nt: TGTGCCAGCAGTGCGGACAGGGACTCACTCGAGCAGTACTTC